This T cell receptor beta chain was observed in a study of control samples from healthy donors and cancer patients (TCRdb year 2020). Deletion took 2 bases off V and 1 base off J, with a span of 17 bases between the germline ends. Looking up the germline V gene yields CDR1 SGHRS and CDR2 YFSETQ. Reading from cysteine to phenylalanine, the CDR3 counts 17 amino acids. Just CDR3 DNA is preserved here, 51 bases in frame from base 1. As concerns this clone: Its binding antigen is unknown. No base quality values were provided; no much bigger clone lies one nucleotide off.

The library was made by the immunoSEQ multiplex PCR assay. In its TCRdb copy, this immuneACCESS table keeps in-frame sequences only and misses some clones. Where compared with another copy, unresolved V genes explain less than half of these, and the others have no known cause. This sample holds about 150,000 clones; 90% to 95% were observed only once. About 5.2% of the sample rests with the top ten. The source of this sequence is a man aged 40-49 years in good health. The sequenced material came from blood. The chain employs TRBV5-1 and TRBJ2-3, with the D gene not clear enough to name. The CDR3 region has the sequence CASSLGKGPGGTDTQYF. The bases read TGCGCCAGCAGCTTAGGAAAGGGCCCAGGAGGCACAGATACGCAGTATTTT.